This record concerns one TCR beta chain sequence. One end of the junction is discordant with germline, which a read error may explain. Extracted RNA was reverse transcribed, and the resulting cDNA served as sequencing template. Assay used: immunoSEQ multiplex PCR; TCRdb lists only in-frame clones, some missing. The sample contains about 200,000 clones, around three fifths of which appear only once. This record belongs to a study of CD8+ T cells in alopecia areata. The receptor was derived from a human donor in good health. The sequencing sample was made of CD8+ T cells sorted from blood.

CDR3 residues: CASSPPGRRQAF. CDR3 in DNA: TGTGCCAGCAGCCCTCCAGGGAGGCGACAAGCTTTT. The genes are TRBV7-4 and TRBJ1-4, with D tentatively TRBD1 (5 bases). The V gene's germline CDR1 is SGHVT and CDR2 SQSDAQ. The CDR3 runs to 12 residues.